The 10 T cell receptor beta chains below come from one sample, sequenced in a study of shared clonotypes between healthy human individuals. TCRdb's copy holds only in-frame clones and misses some; the assay was immunoSEQ multiplex PCR. Of around 720,000 clones detected, 60% to 75% appear once; the ten largest clones hold around 1.8%. Material: memory CD4+ T cells sorted from blood. Subset: CD45RA-negative fraction. These receptors all stem from a woman aged 25 to 39 in good health.

V is TRBV28 and J is TRBJ2-7; tentatively, D is TRBD1 (6 bases). Germline V gene sequence: CDR1 MDHEN, CDR2 SYDVKM. V was shortened by 0 bases and J by 0 bases, with 9 bases between the two germline ends. CDR3 length: 15 amino acids. CDR3 in amino acids: CASSLWARGSYEQYF. Here the CDR3 DNA reads TGTGCCAGCAGTTTATGGGCCAGGGGCTCCTACGAGCAGTACTTC.

The chain recombines TRBV11-2 with TRBJ2-7; 11 bases map to TRBD1. Germline loops: CDR1 SGHAT, CDR2 FQNNGV. The CDR3 spans 18 residues. Trimming removed 6 bases from V and 2 bases from J; junction bases left unmatched: 15. CDR3 nucleotides: TGTGCCAGCAGTCCACTCGGGGCGCCGGGACAGGGGGCCTACGAGCAGTACTTC. Its protein is CASSPLGAPGQGAYEQYF.

In its sample, this clone was seen a few times. The chain employs TRBV7-2 and TRBJ1-1; D is unresolved. The CDR3 consists of 15 residues. Germline V gene lookup returns CDR1 SGHTA and CDR2 FQGNSA. Trimming shortened V by 1 base and J by 1 base, and 10 bases separated the two germline ends. The CDR3 spells CASSLDHGKNTEAFF. The CDR3 DNA follows: TGTGCCAGCAGCTTAGATCACGGAAAGAACACTGAAGCTTTCTTT.

This clone has just a few counts. The rearrangement uses TRBV5-1 and TRBJ2-2; possibly TRBD1 for D (6 bases). The CDR3 is 16 residues long. Trimming removed 4 bases from V and 0 bases from J, with 13 bases in between. From germline, CDR1 is SGHRS and CDR2 YFSETQ. The CDR3 region has the DNA TGCGCCAGCAGCGGGACCGGGACAACGAACACCGGGGAGCTGTTTTTT. Encoded protein: CASSGTGTTNTGELFF. Combining the CDR3 with reference TRBV5-1 and TRBJ2-2 gives the whole variable domain KAGVTQTPRYLIKTRGQQVTLSCSPISGHRSVSWYQQTPGQGLQFLFEYFSETQRNKGNFPGRFSGRQFSNSRSEMNVSTLELGDSALYLCASSGTGTTNTGELFFGEGSRLTVL.

This chain uses TRBV29-1 with TRBJ2-1, with TRBD1 matching over 12 bases. This CDR3 has 15 amino acids. Germline-derived CDR1 and CDR2 are SQVTM and ANQGSEA. The V segment lost 6 bases and the J segment 9 bases; nucleotides outside the gene matches: 12. CDR3 sequence reads: CSVRRDRGHSTEQFF. In DNA, the CDR3 is TGCAGCGTGCGTCGGGACAGGGGGCATTCTACTGAGCAGTTCTTC.

The gene calls are TRBV2 and TRBJ2-5; TRBD2 is a possible D gene (7 bases). The ends were cut back, 6 bases at V and 8 bases at J, with 19 bases in the middle. This CDR3 region has 14 residues. Per germline, CDR1 SNHLY and CDR2 FYNNEI. DNA of the CDR3: TGTGCCAGCAGCTCACTAGCGAGTGGGGGCACCCAGTACTTC. It yields the protein CASSSLASGGTQYF.

A single count supports this clone. The chain employs TRBV20-1 and TRBJ2-3; D remains unclear. CDR1 is DFQATT, CDR2 SNEGSKA, per germline (reference sequence). This CDR3 is built from 11 residues. V dropped 4 bases and J dropped 6 bases, with 8 bases sitting between them. The CDR3 loop is CSAILRDTQYF. CDR3 coding DNA: TGCAGTGCTATTCTTCGGGATACGCAGTATTTT.

This chain connects TRBV11-2 to TRBJ2-2; D is possibly TRBD1 or TRBD2 (6 bases each). This CDR3 has 17 amino acids. Trimming stripped 4 bases from V and 5 bases from J, with 20 bases between. Germline CDR1 and CDR2: SGHAT and FQNNGV. In DNA form, the CDR3 reads TGTGCCAGCAGCTCTGCCTCGGGGGCATCGGGAACCGGGGAGCTGTTTTTT. Translation: CASSSASGASGTGELFF.

This chain joins TRBV25-1 and TRBJ2-5, with TRBD1 identical over 10 bases. V lost 2 bases and J lost 2; bases outside the gene matches: 8. This CDR3 spans 17 amino acids. Germline V gene data show CDR1 as MGHDK and CDR2 as SYGVNS. The CDR3 coding sequence is TGTGCCAGCAGTGAACCCACCCAGGACAGGGGGCAAGAGACCCAGTACTTC. Its translation: CASSEPTQDRGQETQYF.

V usage is TRBV5-1 and J usage is TRBJ2-3; 7 nucleotides agree with TRBD2. J lost 0 bases, V lost 4 bases, and 2 bases had no gene match. The length of the CDR3 is 14 residues. Germline V lookup: CDR1 SGHRS, CDR2 YFSETQ. The CDR3 here is CASSRGSSTDTQYF. CDR3 DNA: TGCGCCAGCAGCCGCGGGAGTAGCACAGATACGCAGTATTTT.